Presented here are 21 T cell receptor beta chains from one specimen sequenced in a study of response to subunit inactivated influenza vaccine. TCRdb reprocessed the RT-PCR reads with MiXCR, giving one entry per CDR3 protein. The profile shows about half a million distinct CDR3 sequences, 9.5% to 13% of them singletons. The sequencing here drew on PBMCs from blood, taken roughly 47 days after vaccination. These receptors all stem from a man aged 45-65 years who received an inactivated influenza vaccine.

V is TRBV12-3 or TRBV12-4 and J is TRBJ2-7; 7 positions agree with TRBD1. There are 14 residues in the CDR3. V was clipped by 6 bases and J by 4 bases; unmatched bases: 9. The CDR3 DNA sequence: TGTGCCAGCAGCGGGACAGAGGGTGTTTACGAGCAGTACTTC. Its translation is CASSGTEGVYEQYF.

The J gene is TRBJ1-1, the V gene TRBV28; no reliable D call. Deletions cut 5 bases from V and 3 bases from J, with 13 bases between. CDR3 length equals 14 residues. Germline V gives CDR1 MDHEN, CDR2 SYDVKM. CDR3 in DNA: TGTGCCAGCAGTGATCATAGGCGGTACACTGAAGCTTTCTTT. It codes for CASSDHRRYTEAFF.

The chain uses TRBV6-2 or TRBV6-3 and TRBJ2-2; D is unclear. Germline V lookup: CDR1 MNHEY, CDR2 SVGEGT. The CDR3 consists of 16 residues. The ends were cut back, 6 bases at V and 0 bases at J, with 14 bases in the middle. The CDR3 DNA reads as TGTGCCAGCAGCAAGGACCGACTCGCGAACACCGGGGAGCTGTTTTTT. This encodes CASSKDRLANTGELFF.

This clonotype turned up a few times. The chain employs TRBV7-2 and TRBJ2-7, with TRBD1 identical over 7 bases. The CDR3 contains 15 residues. The germline CDR1 and CDR2 sequences are SGHTA and FQGNSA. Trimming cost V 5 bases and J 1 base; bases outside gene matches: 8. DNA of the CDR3: TGTGCCAGCAGCGAACGGACAGGTGGGTCCTACGAGCAGTACTTC. It encodes CASSERTGGSYEQYF. The full variable domain, in which reference TRBV7-2 and TRBJ2-7 provide the parts outside the CDR3, is GAGVSQSPSNKVTEKGKDVELRCDPISGHTALYWYRQSLGQGLEFLIYFQGNSAPDKSGLPSDRFSAERTGGSVSTLTIQRTQQEDSAVYLCASSERTGGSYEQYFGPGTRLTVT.

The chain links TRBV6-4 to TRBJ2-1; D tentatively reads TRBD1 or TRBD2 (5 bases each). CDR1 and CDR2 (germline): MRHNA, SNTAGT. V lost 5 bases and J 6 bases, leaving 17 bases between the germline ends. The CDR3 extends over 15 amino acids. The DNA of the CDR3 is TGTGCCAGCAGTCCATCGGGGACCCAAACCAATGAGCAGTTCTTC. It encodes CASSPSGTQTNEQFF.

This clonotype has a handful of counts. A junction boundary mismatches the germline segment, possibly from a read error. The chain is built from TRBV7-9 and TRBJ2-1, with a weak D call TRBD1 (6 bases). The germline gives CDR1 SEHNR, CDR2 FQNEAQ (reference sequence). The CDR3 has 14 amino acids. The CDR3 sequence is CAGRGMNSYNEQFF. The CDR3 DNA sequence: TGTGCCGGCAGGGGCATGAACTCCTACAATGAGCAGTTCTTC.

The chain carries TRBV6-5 and TRBJ2-5; D remains ambiguous. The V gene lost 2 bases and the J gene lost 1 base, with 5 bases spanning the gap. The CDR3 sequence is 13 residues long. Germline CDR1 is MNHEY and CDR2 is SVGAGI. CDR3 bases: TGTGCCAGCAGTTACCGGCGCCAAGAGACCCAGTACTTC. This sequence encodes CASSYRRQETQYF.

The table lists this clonotype with many counts. The chain joins TRBV5-1 to TRBJ1-4, with D maybe TRBD1 (5 bases). The CDR3 sequence is 15 residues long. The germline CDR1 and CDR2 sequences are SGHRS and YFSETQ. V was cut by 0 bases and J by 7 bases, with 13 bases left in between. CDR3 protein: CASSLGAKGVEKLFF. CDR3 DNA sequence: TGCGCCAGCAGCTTGGGGGCCAAAGGGGTTGAAAAACTGTTTTTT.

The chain is built from TRBV20-1 and TRBJ2-7; no definite D call. This CDR3 has 12 residues. V dropped 3 bases and J dropped 7 bases, with 13 bases sitting between them. The V gene's germline CDR1 is DFQATT and CDR2 SNEGSKA (reference sequence). The CDR3 region has the DNA TGCAGTGCTAGTCGGCATGGTGGGGAGCAGTACTTC. Protein product: CSASRHGGEQYF.

V usage is TRBV7-2 and J usage is TRBJ2-2; TRBD2 matches at 8 bases. The CDR3 consists of 15 residues. With 3 bases clipped from V and 7 bases from J, the junction kept 7 bases outside the gene matches. CDR1 SGHTA and CDR2 FQGNSA come from the germline V gene. CDR3 amino acids: CASSLGREVIGELFF. In DNA, the CDR3 is TGTGCCAGCAGCTTGGGGCGGGAGGTCATCGGGGAGCTGTTTTTT.

This clonotype has only one observation. The V gene is TRBV9, the J gene TRBJ2-3, with TRBD2 matching over 9 bases. The CDR3 is 15 residues long. The trim removed 7 bases at V and 0 bases at J, leaving 6 bases unmatched. Germline V gene sequence: CDR1 SGDLS, CDR2 YYNGEE. CDR3 protein: CASEPGLASTDTQYF. DNA for the CDR3: TGTGCCAGCGAACCGGGACTAGCTAGCACAGATACGCAGTATTTT.

The V and J genes are TRBV7-8 and TRBJ2-2, with D perhaps TRBD1 (6 bases). Trimming pared 5 bases from V and 13 bases from J, leaving 14 bases between. There are 12 residues in the CDR3. CDR1 SGHVS and CDR2 FQNEAQ come from the germline V gene. The CDR3, as DNA: TGTGCCAGCAGCACCAACAGGGTTGGGCTGTTTTTT. Protein product: CASSTNRVGLFF. Together with reference TRBV7-8 and TRBJ2-2, the CDR3 gives the full variable domain: GAGVSQSPRYKVAKRGQDVALRCDPISGHVSLFWYQQALGQGPEFLTYFQNEAQLDKSGLPSDRFFAERPEGSVSTLKIQRTQQEDSAVYLCASSTNRVGLFFGEGSRLTVL.

In its sample, this clonotype was seen a few times. The rearrangement links TRBV7-9 to TRBJ2-1, with D perhaps assigned TRBD1 or TRBD2 (5 bases each). Germline assignment: CDR1 SEHNR and CDR2 FQNEAQ (reference sequence). The ends were cut back, 7 bases at V and 3 bases at J, with 16 bases in the middle. This CDR3 contains 15 residues. CDR3 nucleotide sequence: TGTGCCAGCAACCCCTTGGGGACCCACTACAATGAGCAGTTCTTC. Amino acids: CASNPLGTHYNEQFF.

J is TRBJ1-5 and V is TRBV7-8; a weak D match, TRBD1 (5 bases). The V end lost 0 bases, the J end lost 0 bases, and 18 bases lay between the germline ends. The germline gives CDR1 SGHVS, CDR2 FQNEAQ. This CDR3 has 19 residues. CDR3 coding DNA: TGTGCCAGCAGCTTAGCGGGACCGAAACGCCCGTATAGCAATCAGCCCCAGCATTTT. This codes for CASSLAGPKRPYSNQPQHF.

The table lists this clonotype with many counts. The genes are TRBV5-1 and TRBJ2-3; a weak D match, TRBD2 (5 bases). V was trimmed by 1 base and J by 3 bases, leaving 9 bases between them. CDR3 length equals 14 residues. Germline assignment: CDR1 SGHRS and CDR2 YFSETQ. CDR3 amino acids: CASSLQLGTDTQYF. DNA for the CDR3: TGCGCCAGCAGCTTGCAACTAGGTACAGATACGCAGTATTTT.

This clonotype showed up just a few times. The V gene is TRBV6-5, the J gene TRBJ2-3; no clear D. V was trimmed by 4 bases and J by 2 bases, leaving 7 bases between them. This CDR3 comprises 13 residues. The germline V gene encodes CDR1 MNHEY and CDR2 SVGAGI. DNA of the CDR3: TGTGCCAGCAGTTCCCTCAACACAGATACGCAGTATTTT. Amino acid sequence: CASSSLNTDTQYF.

In its sample, this clonotype was seen a few times. This chain uses TRBV25-1 with TRBJ2-5, with a tentative D call TRBD2 (7 bases). Germline loops: CDR1 MGHDK, CDR2 SYGVNS. The CDR3 is made up of 15 amino acids. The V and J ends lost 7 bases and 2 bases respectively, with 17 bases between them. Here the CDR3 reads CASTMGGTPQETQYF. The CDR3 DNA follows: TGTGCCAGCACCATGGGAGGGACACCTCAAGAGACCCAGTACTTC.

V usage is TRBV10-3 and J usage is TRBJ1-5, with a tentative D call TRBD1 (5 bases). The CDR3 consists of 15 residues. V shed 3 bases and J shed 6 bases, with 15 bases lying between them. Germline CDR1 and CDR2: ENHRY and SYGVKD. The CDR3 spells CAISDSGGVAQPQHF. In nucleotides, the CDR3 is TGTGCCATCAGTGATTCCGGGGGGGTCGCTCAGCCCCAGCATTTT.

In this sample, this clonotype turned up a few times. The J gene is TRBJ2-5, the V gene TRBV5-1; 10 positions agree with TRBD2. After removal of 0 bases from V and 1 base from J, the junction contained 6 bases not matched to a gene. This CDR3 is 17 amino acids long. CDR1 SGHRS and CDR2 YFSETQ come from the germline V gene. CDR3 protein: CASSLAGVAGGQETQYF. Written as DNA, the CDR3 is TGCGCCAGCAGCTTGGCCGGAGTAGCGGGAGGCCAAGAGACCCAGTACTTC. Combining the CDR3 with reference TRBV5-1 and TRBJ2-5 gives the whole variable domain KAGVTQTPRYLIKTRGQQVTLSCSPISGHRSVSWYQQTPGQGLQFLFEYFSETQRNKGNFPGRFSGRQFSNSRSEMNVSTLELGDSALYLCASSLAGVAGGQETQYFGPGTRLLVL.

This clonotype was observed at least ten times. The chain couples TRBV20-1 to TRBJ2-7; no clear D gene. The V end was cut by 3 bases, the J end by 1 base, with 7 bases between. The germline gives CDR1 DFQATT, CDR2 SNEGSKA (reference sequence). The CDR3 sequence is 12 residues long. The CDR3 DNA follows: TGCAGTGCTAGTGGTAGGTCCTACGAGCAGTACTTC. This translates into CSASGRSYEQYF.

There are many counts of this clonotype. This chain connects TRBV24-1 to TRBJ2-5; tentatively, D is TRBD2 (5 bases). The CDR3 runs to 15 residues. CDR1 and CDR2 (germline): KGHDR, SFDVKD. Trimming left V 10 bases short and J 0 bases short, with 17 bases between. As DNA, the CDR3 is TGTGCCACAGGTGGAGGCACGACGTACCAAGAGACCCAGTACTTC. This translates into CATGGGTTYQETQYF.